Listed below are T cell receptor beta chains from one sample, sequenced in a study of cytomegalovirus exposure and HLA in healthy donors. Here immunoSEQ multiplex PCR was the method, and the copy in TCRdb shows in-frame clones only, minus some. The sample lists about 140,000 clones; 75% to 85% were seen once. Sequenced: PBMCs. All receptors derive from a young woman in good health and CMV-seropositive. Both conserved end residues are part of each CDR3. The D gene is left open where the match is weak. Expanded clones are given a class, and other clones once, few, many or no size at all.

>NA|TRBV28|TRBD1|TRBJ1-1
TGTGCCAGCAGTTTATTTTCTTTGCGTAGGGACAGGGAGTTTCGGACTGAAGCTTTCTTT
CASSLFSLRRDREFRTEAFF
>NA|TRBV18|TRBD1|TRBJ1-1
TGTGCCAGCTCACACGGACAGGGCACTGAAGCTTTCTTT
CASSHGQGTEAFF
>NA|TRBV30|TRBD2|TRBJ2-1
TGTGCCTGGAGTTTGCGGGGGGAGGGCGAGCAGTTCTTC
CAWSLRGEGEQFF
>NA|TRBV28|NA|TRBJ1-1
TGTGCCAGCAGCCGACAGGAGAACACTGAAGCTTTCTTT
CASSRQENTEAFF
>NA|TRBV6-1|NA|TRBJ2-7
TGTGCCAGCAGTGAGGGCCCACCCTACGAGCAGTACTTC
CASSEGPPYEQYF
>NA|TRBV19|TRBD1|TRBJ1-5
TGTGCCAGTAAGGGGGCCACCCTCGCGGATCAGCCCCAGCATTTT
CASKGATLADQPQHF
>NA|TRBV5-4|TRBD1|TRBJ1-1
TGTGCCAGCAGCTTGTTCTTAGGGGGCGCCAAAATGAACACTGAAGCTTTCTTT
CASSLFLGGAKMNTEAFF
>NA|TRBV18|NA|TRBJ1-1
TGTGCCAGCTCAGAGGACTGGACTGAAGCTTTCTTT
CASSEDWTEAFF
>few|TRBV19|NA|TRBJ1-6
TGTGCCAGTAGTATCAGGGTCACCAGCTCCTATAATTCACCCCTCCACTTT
CASSIRVTSSYNSPLHF
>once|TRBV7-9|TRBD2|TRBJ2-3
TGTGCCAGCAGCTCGAGACTAGCGGGGTACGGAGATACGCAGTATTTT
CASSSRLAGYGDTQYF
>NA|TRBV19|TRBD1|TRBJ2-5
TGTGCCAGTAGTAAACCGAACAGGGGCGGCGAGACCCAGTACTTC
CASSKPNRGGETQYF
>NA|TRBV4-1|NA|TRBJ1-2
TGCGCCAGCAGCCAAGTGGCAGGGGTTCTATATGGCTACACCTTC
CASSQVAGVLYGYTF
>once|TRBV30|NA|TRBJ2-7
TGTGCCTGTAAAGGGAGCTCCTACGAGCAGTACTTC
CACKGSSYEQYF